The 2 T cell receptor beta chains given below trace back to one sample, sequenced in a study of cytotoxic CD8 clonotypes in ibrutinib-treated CLL. Some clones are missing from TCRdb's copy, which holds only in-frame ones; the method was immunoSEQ multiplex PCR. The sample records 15,000 to 20,000 clones, 65% to 70% being singletons. Source: PBMCs, taken before ibrutinib treatment. The receptors originated from a human donor with chronic lymphocytic leukemia.

A few counts support this clone. The CDR3 sequence: CASSLAGDLYNEQFF. CDR3 DNA: TGCGCCAGCAGTTTAGCGGGGGACTTATACAATGAGCAGTTCTTC. The rearrangement uses TRBV10-1 and TRBJ2-1; TRBD2 matches at 9 bases. This CDR3 has 15 residues. With V trimmed by 5 bases and J by 4 bases, 6 bases remained unmatched. Germline V CDR1 and CDR2: WNHNN, SYGVQD (reference sequence).

Within the sample, this clone is medium-sized. V gene TRBV10-2 combines with J gene TRBJ2-3; perhaps TRBD2 as D (6 bases). The CDR3 extends over 15 amino acids. Germline V gene data show CDR1 as WSHSY and CDR2 as SAAADI. V lost 2 bases and J 4 bases, leaving 13 bases between the germline ends. In DNA form, the CDR3 reads TGCGCCAGCAGTGAGCCACGACTAGGGGCAGATACGCAGTATTTT. This sequence encodes CASSEPRLGADTQYF.